This passage covers 25 T cell receptor beta chains from one sample sequenced in a study of shared clonotypes between healthy human individuals. Only in-frame clones appear in the TCRdb table, and some are missing; sequencing was by immunoSEQ multiplex PCR. The sample lists millions of clones; about 92% were seen once. The sequenced material came from naive CD4+ T cells sorted from blood. Documented subset: CD45RA+ positively selected. The receptors come from a man between 18 and 35 years old in good health.

On this clone itself: The sample carries other DNA sequences with the same CDR3. This rearrangement joins TRBV6-1 to TRBJ1-5; a weak D match, TRBD1 (5 bases). The germline gives CDR1 MNHNS, CDR2 SASEGT. The CDR3 is 14 residues long. Trimming cost V 6 bases and J 0 bases, with 9 bases left between them. The CDR3 DNA is TGTGCCAGCAGGGGGACCGATAGCAATCAGCCCCAGCATTTT. Its protein product is CASRGTDSNQPQHF.

The J gene is TRBJ2-1, the V gene TRBV27, with 12 positions matching TRBD2. Germline V gene data show CDR1 as MNHEY and CDR2 as SMNVEV (reference sequence). CDR3 size: 15 residues. J was trimmed by 2 bases and V by 7 bases; bases with no gene match: 3. The CDR3 DNA reads TGTGCCAGCACCCGGACTAGCGGGGCCTACAATGAGCAGTTCTTC. Translating gives CASTRTSGAYNEQFF.

The chain couples TRBV6-5 to TRBJ2-5, with a possible D match to TRBD2 (6 bases). V dropped 6 bases and J dropped 7 bases, with 15 bases sitting between them. This CDR3 has 13 amino acids. Germline-derived CDR1 and CDR2 are MNHEY and SVGAGI. The CDR3 protein is CASRTPVGGTQYF. The DNA for the CDR3 is TGTGCCAGCAGGACCCCCGTGGGGGGGACCCAGTACTTC.

The rearrangement uses TRBV5-8 and TRBJ1-1, with 7 bases identical to TRBD1. V shed 3 bases and J 0 bases; nucleotides not matched to a gene: 8. This CDR3 contains 16 residues. CDR1 is SGHTS, CDR2 YDEGEE, per germline. The CDR3 spells CASSSYTQGVNTEAFF. Written as DNA, the CDR3 is TGTGCCAGCAGCTCCTACACCCAGGGGGTGAACACTGAAGCTTTCTTT. The variable domain in full, with the rest retrieved from reference TRBV5-8 and TRBJ1-1, is EAGVTQSPTHLIKTRGQQATLRCSPISGHTSVYWYQQALGLGLQFLLWYDEGEERNRGNFPPRFSGRQFPNYSSELNVNALELEDSALYLCASSSYTQGVNTEAFFGQGTRLTVV.

The DNA of the CDR3 is TGTGCCAGCAGCTTGGAAGGCGCCTCCTACAATGAGCAGTTCTTC. It specifies CASSLEGASYNEQFF. V is TRBV5-5 and J is TRBJ2-1; no clear D. V lost 0 bases to trimming and J lost 0 bases, with 7 bases between them. The CDR3 contains 15 residues. Germline V gene lookup returns CDR1 SGHKS and CDR2 YYEKEE (reference sequence).

This chain joins TRBV30 and TRBJ2-7, with a possible D match to TRBD2 (5 bases). The germline V gene encodes CDR1 GTSNPN and CDR2 SVGIG (reference sequence). The length of the CDR3 is 12 residues. V shed 0 bases and J shed 5 bases, with 8 bases lying between them. The CDR3 nucleotides read TGTGCCTGGAGTGTACTAGTAAACGAGCAGTACTTC. It yields the protein CAWSVLVNEQYF.

The V call is TRBV5-8, the J call TRBJ2-3; 7 positions match TRBD2. V trimming: 6 bases; J trimming: 4 bases; junction bases outside the gene matches: 14. The CDR3 is 16 amino acids. Germline V gene sequence: CDR1 SGHTS, CDR2 YDEGEE. The CDR3 DNA reads TGTGCCAGCATCCAAGGTCGGGGGGAAAACTCAGATACGCAGTATTTT. It encodes CASIQGRGENSDTQYF.

The chain couples TRBV18 to TRBJ1-4; D is uncertain. This CDR3 comprises 13 residues. Trimming removed 4 bases at V and 5 bases at J, with 8 bases between. The germline V gene has CDR1 KGHSH and CDR2 LQKENI. The CDR3 region has the DNA TGTGCCAGCTCACAGGCTGGAAATGAAAAACTGTTTTTT. It translates to CASSQAGNEKLFF.

This chain links TRBV5-1 with TRBJ1-1, with TRBD1 identical over 8 bases. V was clipped by 4 bases and J by 4 bases; unmatched bases: 6. CDR3 length: 14 amino acids. Germline-derived CDR1 and CDR2 are SGHRS and YFSETQ. DNA of the CDR3: TGCGCCAGCAGCCTGCGGACAGGGACCACTGAAGCTTTCTTT. Amino acid sequence: CASSLRTGTTEAFF.

A remark on this clone: Other DNA variants within this sample encode the same CDR3. The gene calls are TRBV18 and TRBJ2-5; no definite D call. CDR1 KGHSH and CDR2 LQKENI come from the germline V gene. The CDR3 extends over 12 amino acids. V dropped 3 bases and J dropped 4 bases, with 6 bases sitting between them. The CDR3 coding sequence is TGTGCCAGCTCACCGGATGGAGAGACCCAGTACTTC. It codes for CASSPDGETQYF.

The V and J genes are TRBV7-2 and TRBJ2-2; D remains unclear. The CDR3 spans 13 residues. V was pared by 2 bases and J by 5 bases, with 6 bases between. Germline V gene data show CDR1 as SGHTA and CDR2 as FQGNSA. The CDR3 nucleotides read TGTGCCAGCAGCTTAAAGAGGACCGGGGAGCTGTTTTTT. Translated: CASSLKRTGELFF.

A single count supports this clone. The V and J genes are TRBV6-5 and TRBJ1-3; 9 bases are a match to TRBD1. Trimming removed 6 bases from V and 8 bases from J; junction bases left unmatched: 11. The CDR3 extends over 15 amino acids. CDR1 and CDR2 (germline): MNHEY, SVGAGI. In nucleotides, the CDR3 is TGTGCCAGCAGCCAAGCGGGACAGGGTGGTCACACCATATATTTT. This translates into CASSQAGQGGHTIYF.

The chain employs TRBV6-6 and TRBJ2-7; 8 nucleotides align to TRBD2. The germline gives CDR1 MNHNY, CDR2 SVGAGI (reference sequence). Trimming removed 6 bases from V and 6 bases from J; junction bases left unmatched: 7. This CDR3 has 13 residues. CDR3 DNA: TGTGCCAGCAGACTCGGGGGGGAGGGCGAGCAGTACTTC. Amino acids: CASRLGGEGEQYF.

A remark on this clone: Other DNA sequences in this sample translate to the same CDR3. CDR3 amino acids: CASRLNEKLFF. The CDR3 nucleotides are TGTGCCAGCAGACTAAATGAAAAACTGTTTTTT. The chain has TRBV28 and TRBJ1-4; D is uncertain. This CDR3 is 11 amino acids long. V was pared by 6 bases and J by 5 bases, with 4 bases between. Germline V CDR1 and CDR2: MDHEN, SYDVKM. The whole variable domain, remainder taken from reference TRBV28 and TRBJ1-4, is DVKVTQSSRYLVKRTGEKVFLECVQDMDHENMFWYRQDPGLGLRLIYFSYDVKMKEKGDIPEGYSVSREKKERFSLILESASTNQTSMYLCASRLNEKLFFGSGTQLSVL.

The J gene is TRBJ1-5, the V gene TRBV19; 8 nucleotides align to TRBD1. CDR3 length: 17 amino acids. The germline gives CDR1 LNHDA, CDR2 SQIVND (reference sequence). The V and J ends lost 0 bases and 7 bases, in that order; junction bases with no gene match: 11. The CDR3 bases are TGTGCCAGTAGTATAGATGGGCCAGGGGGCTCTGGGCAGCCCCAGCATTTT. Protein: CASSIDGPGGSGQPQHF.

The chain combines TRBV19 with TRBJ1-1, with D possibly being TRBD1 (5 bases). The CDR3 has 13 residues. CDR1 is LNHDA, CDR2 SQIVND, per germline (reference sequence). V was cut by 10 bases and J by 1 base, with 13 bases left in between. CDR3 sequence reads: CATKQEPNTEAFF. The CDR3 bases are TGTGCCACCAAACAGGAACCGAACACTGAAGCTTTCTTT. Full variable domain (outside the CDR3, taken from reference TRBV19 and TRBJ1-1): DGGITQSPKYLFRKEGQNVTLSCEQNLNHDAMYWYRQDPGQGLRLIYYSQIVNDFQKGDIAEGYSVSREKKESFPLTVTSAQKNPTAFYLCATKQEPNTEAFFGQGTRLTVV.

This rearrangement joins TRBV6-6 to TRBJ1-5; D uncertain. The CDR3 totals 15 residues. CDR1 is MNHNY and CDR2 is SVGAGI in the germline V gene (reference sequence). V lost 7 bases to trimming and J lost 6 bases, with 19 bases between them. In DNA form, the CDR3 reads TGTGCCAGCAACCGACTGGAGGGTTATGTTCAGCCCCAGCATTTT. Protein: CASNRLEGYVQPQHF.

The chain has TRBV30 and TRBJ2-7; tentative D call: TRBD1 (6 bases). CDR1 is GTSNPN, CDR2 SVGIG, per germline (reference sequence). This CDR3 contains 13 residues. The V end lost 8 bases, the J end lost 0 bases, and 14 bases lay between the germline ends. DNA for the CDR3: TGTGCCGGTCAACAGGGCCACTCCTACGAGCAGTACTTC. Translating gives CAGQQGHSYEQYF. The complete variable domain, with remaining parts taken from reference TRBV30 and TRBJ2-7, reads SQTIHQWPATLVQPVGSPLSLECTVEGTSNPNLYWYRQAAGRGLQLLFYSVGIGQISSEVPQNLSASRPQDRQFILSSKKLLLSDSGFYLCAGQQGHSYEQYFGPGTRLTVT.

This clone came up once. The chain has TRBV19 and TRBJ2-6; TRBD1 matches at 7 bases. Trimming at V came to 5 bases and at J to 3 bases, leaving 4 bases not matched to a gene. Germline CDR1 reads LNHDA; CDR2 reads SQIVND (reference sequence). The CDR3 spans 15 residues. CDR3 nucleotide sequence: TGTGCCAGTAGTCCACGGACAGGTGGGGCCAACGTCCTGACTTTC. It codes for CASSPRTGGANVLTF.

The rearrangement links TRBV5-1 to TRBJ2-5; 14 bases match TRBD2. Germline CDR1 is SGHRS and CDR2 is YFSETQ. V dropped 0 bases and J dropped 4; count of bases not matched to a gene: 8. This CDR3 is built from 18 residues. The CDR3 nucleotides are TGCGCCAGCAGCTTGGCGACTAGCGGGGGGGCCGGTAGAGAGACCCAGTACTTC. As protein: CASSLATSGGAGRETQYF.

The V gene is TRBV6-5, the J gene TRBJ1-1, with 9 bases that match TRBD1. The CDR3 has 14 amino acids. CDR1 is MNHEY, CDR2 SVGAGI, per germline. V dropped 7 bases and J dropped 1; count of bases not matched to a gene: 4. CDR3 in DNA: TGTGCCAGCACGGACAGGGGCAGGAACACTGAAGCTTTCTTT. This codes for CASTDRGRNTEAFF.

V is TRBV11-2 and J is TRBJ2-3; 7 positions agree with TRBD2. From germline, CDR1 is SGHAT and CDR2 FQNNGV. The CDR3 extends over 15 amino acids. V was clipped by 0 bases and J by 4 bases; unmatched bases: 4. The CDR3 region is CASSLDGLDADTQYF. DNA for the CDR3: TGTGCCAGCAGCTTAGATGGACTAGATGCAGATACGCAGTATTTT. The entire variable domain, with the rest obtained from reference TRBV11-2 and TRBJ2-3, is as follows: EAGVAQSPRYKIIEKRQSVAFWCNPISGHATLYWYQQILGQGPKLLIQFQNNGVVDDSQLPKDRFSAERLKGVDSTLKIQPAKLEDSAVYLCASSLDGLDADTQYFGPGTRLTVL.

The genes are TRBV5-1 and TRBJ2-7; 8 nucleotides align to TRBD2. Germline trimming cut 4 bases from V and 4 bases from J; bases unmatched to any gene: 13. CDR1 and CDR2 (germline): SGHRS, YFSETQ. The CDR3 consists of 16 residues. CDR3 nucleotide sequence: TGCGCCAGCAGCCCTGGACCGGGACTAGTGAAGTACGAGCAGTACTTC. It is translated as CASSPGPGLVKYEQYF.

In nucleotides, the CDR3 is TGTGCCAGCACCACGGGGAGGGTGTACACTAATGAAAAACTGTTTTTT. Its protein is CASTTGRVYTNEKLFF. The rearrangement links TRBV6-6 to TRBJ1-4; D unclear. The CDR3 covers 16 residues. Germline V gives CDR1 MNHNY, CDR2 SVGAGI (reference sequence). V was pared by 7 bases and J by 2 bases, with 17 bases between.

The chain uses TRBV5-1 and TRBJ2-2; 7 bases fit TRBD1. The ends lost 1 base at V and 6 bases at J; junction bases unmatched: 9. The length of the CDR3 is 16 residues. Germline V gene data show CDR1 as SGHRS and CDR2 as YFSETQ. The CDR3 nucleotides read TGCGCCAGCAGCTTGACCCCCACAGGGGACGCCGGGGAGCTGTTTTTT. It encodes CASSLTPTGDAGELFF. Variable domain in full (rest from reference TRBV5-1 and TRBJ2-2): KAGVTQTPRYLIKTRGQQVTLSCSPISGHRSVSWYQQTPGQGLQFLFEYFSETQRNKGNFPGRFSGRQFSNSRSEMNVSTLELGDSALYLCASSLTPTGDAGELFFGEGSRLTVL.